This TCR beta chain was observed in a study of cytomegalovirus exposure and HLA in healthy donors. Study results and limitations: Within a later analysis, the majority of CMV-associated TCR beta chains appeared HLA-restricted. A later analysis linked a missense variant in DCLRE1C to the trimming of TCR beta V and J genes. Accounts indicate the classifier identified cytomegalovirus status with strong specificity and sensitivity.

With 60 Vbeta and 13 Jbeta primers, the PCR was carried out. Repertoires were generated with immunoSEQ multiplex PCR, while TCRdb's copy carries only in-frame clones and drops some. The table includes roughly 100,000 clones, approximately 77% detected once. This clone was observed a single time. As yet, its antigen is unknown. Material: PBMCs. This sequence was found in a woman aged 40 to 50 in good health and CMV-seronegative.

CDR3: CASSLGEAYEQYF. CDR3 DNA: TGCGCCAGCAGCTTGGGAGAGGCTTACGAGCAGTACTTC. V usage is TRBV5-1 and J usage is TRBJ2-7, with D uncertain. CDR3 length: 13 residues. The germline V gene has CDR1 SGHRS and CDR2 YFSETQ. V was trimmed by 0 bases and J by 4 bases, leaving 8 bases between them.